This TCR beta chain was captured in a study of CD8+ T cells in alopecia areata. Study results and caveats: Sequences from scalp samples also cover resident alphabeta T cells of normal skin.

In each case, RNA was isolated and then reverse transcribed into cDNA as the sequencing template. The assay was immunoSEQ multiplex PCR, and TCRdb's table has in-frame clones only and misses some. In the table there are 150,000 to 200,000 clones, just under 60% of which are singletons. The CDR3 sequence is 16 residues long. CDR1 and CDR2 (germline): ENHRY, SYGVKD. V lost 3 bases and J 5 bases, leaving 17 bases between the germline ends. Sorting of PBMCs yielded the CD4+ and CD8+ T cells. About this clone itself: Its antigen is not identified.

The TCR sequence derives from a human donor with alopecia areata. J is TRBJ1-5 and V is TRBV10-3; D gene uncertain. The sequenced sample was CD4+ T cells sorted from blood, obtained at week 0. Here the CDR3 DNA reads TGTGCCATCAGTGAATCCCTGGCCGACCCCTATCAGCCCCAGCATTTT. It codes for CAISESLADPYQPQHF.